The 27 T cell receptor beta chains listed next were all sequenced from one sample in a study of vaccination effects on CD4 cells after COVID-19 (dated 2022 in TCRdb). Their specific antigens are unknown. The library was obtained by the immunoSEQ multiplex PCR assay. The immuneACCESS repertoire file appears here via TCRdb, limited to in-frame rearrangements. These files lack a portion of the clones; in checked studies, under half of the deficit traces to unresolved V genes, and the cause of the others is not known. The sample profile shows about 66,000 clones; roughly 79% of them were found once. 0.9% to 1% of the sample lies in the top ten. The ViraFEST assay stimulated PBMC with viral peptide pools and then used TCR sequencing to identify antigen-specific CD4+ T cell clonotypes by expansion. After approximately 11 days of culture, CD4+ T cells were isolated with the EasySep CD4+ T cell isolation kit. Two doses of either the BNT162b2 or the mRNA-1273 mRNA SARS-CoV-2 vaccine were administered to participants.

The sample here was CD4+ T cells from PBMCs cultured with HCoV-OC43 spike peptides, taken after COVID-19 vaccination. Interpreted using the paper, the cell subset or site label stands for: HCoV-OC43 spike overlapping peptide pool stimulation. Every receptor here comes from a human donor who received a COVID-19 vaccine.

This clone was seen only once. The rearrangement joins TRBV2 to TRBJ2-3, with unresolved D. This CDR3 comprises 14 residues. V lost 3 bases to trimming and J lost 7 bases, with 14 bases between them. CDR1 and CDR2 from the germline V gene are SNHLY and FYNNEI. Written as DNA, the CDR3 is TGTGCCAGCAGTGACCCTTCCGGTGGGAATACGCAGTATTTT. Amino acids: CASSDPSGGNTQYF.

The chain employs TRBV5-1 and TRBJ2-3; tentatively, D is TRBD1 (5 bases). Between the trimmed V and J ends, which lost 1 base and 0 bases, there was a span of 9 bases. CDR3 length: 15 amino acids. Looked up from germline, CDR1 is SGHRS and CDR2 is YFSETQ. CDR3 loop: CASSLSGASTDTQYF. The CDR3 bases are TGCGCCAGCAGCTTGAGTGGGGCCAGCACAGATACGCAGTATTTT. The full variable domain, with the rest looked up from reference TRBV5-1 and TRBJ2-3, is KAGVTQTPRYLIKTRGQQVTLSCSPISGHRSVSWYQQTPGQGLQFLFEYFSETQRNKGNFPGRFSGRQFSNSRSEMNVSTLELGDSALYLCASSLSGASTDTQYFGPGTRLTVL.

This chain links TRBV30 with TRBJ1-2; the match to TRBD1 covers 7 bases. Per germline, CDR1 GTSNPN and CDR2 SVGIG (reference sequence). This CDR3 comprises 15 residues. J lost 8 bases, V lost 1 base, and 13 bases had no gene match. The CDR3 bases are TGTGCCTGGAGTGCTCTCACCACAGGGGCAGCGGGCTACACCTTC. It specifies CAWSALTTGAAGYTF.

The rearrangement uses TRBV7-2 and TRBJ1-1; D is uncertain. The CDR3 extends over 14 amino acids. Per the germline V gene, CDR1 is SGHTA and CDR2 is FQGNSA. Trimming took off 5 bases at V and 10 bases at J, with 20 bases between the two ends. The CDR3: CASSPQTPSQGAFF. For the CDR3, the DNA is TGTGCCAGCAGCCCCCAGACACCCTCACAAGGAGCTTTCTTT.

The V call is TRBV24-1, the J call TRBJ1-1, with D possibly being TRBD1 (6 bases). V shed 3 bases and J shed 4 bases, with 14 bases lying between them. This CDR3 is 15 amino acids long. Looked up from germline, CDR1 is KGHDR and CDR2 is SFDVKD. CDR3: CATSDPVRGGTEAFF. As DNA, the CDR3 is TGTGCCACCAGTGATCCCGTCAGGGGAGGCACTGAAGCTTTCTTT.

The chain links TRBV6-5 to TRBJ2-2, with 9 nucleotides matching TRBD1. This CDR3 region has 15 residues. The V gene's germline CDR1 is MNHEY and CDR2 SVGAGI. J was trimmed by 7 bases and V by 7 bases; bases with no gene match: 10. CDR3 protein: CASTIQQGASGELFF. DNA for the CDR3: TGTGCCAGCACCATCCAACAGGGGGCAAGCGGGGAGCTGTTTTTT.

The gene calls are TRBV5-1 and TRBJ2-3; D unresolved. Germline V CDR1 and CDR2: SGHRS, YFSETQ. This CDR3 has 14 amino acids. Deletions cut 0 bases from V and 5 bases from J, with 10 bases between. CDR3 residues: CASSLATVGDTQYF. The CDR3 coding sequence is TGCGCCAGCAGCTTGGCCACAGTGGGAGATACGCAGTATTTT.

This chain's CDR3 is CASRTQETQYF. CDR3 bases: TGTGCCAGCAGGACCCAAGAGACCCAGTACTTC. The V gene is TRBV6-5, the J gene TRBJ2-5; D is undetermined. The V gene's germline CDR1 is MNHEY and CDR2 SVGAGI. There are 11 residues in the CDR3. V was cut by 6 bases and J by 1 base, with 3 bases left in between.

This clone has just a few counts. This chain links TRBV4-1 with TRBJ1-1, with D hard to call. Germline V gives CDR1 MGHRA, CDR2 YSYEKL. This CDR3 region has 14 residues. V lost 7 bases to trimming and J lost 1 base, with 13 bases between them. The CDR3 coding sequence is TGCGCCAGCAACGGGAGGACGGAGAACACTGAAGCTTTCTTT. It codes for CASNGRTENTEAFF.

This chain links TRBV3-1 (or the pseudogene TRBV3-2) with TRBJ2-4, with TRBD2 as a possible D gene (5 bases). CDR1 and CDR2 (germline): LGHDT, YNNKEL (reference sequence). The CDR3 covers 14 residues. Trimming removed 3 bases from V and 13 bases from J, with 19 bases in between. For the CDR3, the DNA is TGTGCCAGCAGCCACGACGGGCGGACTCCCGTCCAGTACTTC. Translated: CASSHDGRTPVQYF.

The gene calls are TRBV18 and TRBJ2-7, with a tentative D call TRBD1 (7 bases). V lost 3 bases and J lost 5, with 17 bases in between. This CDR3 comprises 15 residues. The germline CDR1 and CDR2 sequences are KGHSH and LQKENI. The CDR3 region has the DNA TGTGCCAGCTCACCCTCAGGGGGGCAGGGCCACGAGCAGTACGTC. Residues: CASSPSGGQGHEQYV.

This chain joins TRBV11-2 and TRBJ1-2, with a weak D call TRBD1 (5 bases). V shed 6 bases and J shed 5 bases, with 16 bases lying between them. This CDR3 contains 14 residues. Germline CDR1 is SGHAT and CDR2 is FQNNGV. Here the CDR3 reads CASSPTRQLYGYTF. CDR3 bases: TGTGCCAGCAGTCCAACTAGACAGTTATATGGCTACACCTTC.

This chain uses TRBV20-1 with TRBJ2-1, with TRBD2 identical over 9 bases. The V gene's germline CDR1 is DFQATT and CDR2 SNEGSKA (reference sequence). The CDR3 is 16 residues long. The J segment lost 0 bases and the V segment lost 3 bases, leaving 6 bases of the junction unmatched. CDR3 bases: TGCAGTGCTAGTGCTAGCGGGACGAGCTCCTACAATGAGCAGTTCTTC. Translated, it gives CSASASGTSSYNEQFF.

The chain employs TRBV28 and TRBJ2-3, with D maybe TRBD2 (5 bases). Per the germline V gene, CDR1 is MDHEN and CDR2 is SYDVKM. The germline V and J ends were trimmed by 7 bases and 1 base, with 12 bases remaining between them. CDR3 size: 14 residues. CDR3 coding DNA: TGTGCCAGCAACCGGGCCGGGGGCACAGATACGCAGTATTTT. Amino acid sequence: CASNRAGGTDTQYF.

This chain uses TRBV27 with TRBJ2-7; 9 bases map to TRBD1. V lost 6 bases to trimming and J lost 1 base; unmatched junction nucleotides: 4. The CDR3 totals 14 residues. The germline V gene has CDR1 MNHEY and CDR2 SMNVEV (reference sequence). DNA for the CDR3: TGTGCCAGCAGGACACAGGGGGCGTCCTACGAGCAGTACGTC. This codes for CASRTQGASYEQYV.

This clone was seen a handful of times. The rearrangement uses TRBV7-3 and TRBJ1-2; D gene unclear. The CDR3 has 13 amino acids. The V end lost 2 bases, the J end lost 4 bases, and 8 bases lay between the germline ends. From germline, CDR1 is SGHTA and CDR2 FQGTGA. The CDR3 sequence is CASSLGIGYGYTF. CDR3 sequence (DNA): TGTGCCAGCAGCTTAGGGATTGGCTATGGCTACACCTTC. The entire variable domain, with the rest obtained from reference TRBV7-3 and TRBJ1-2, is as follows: GAGVSQTPSNKVTEKGKYVELRCDPISGHTALYWYRQSLGQGPEFLIYFQGTGAADDSGLPNDRFFAVRPEGSVSTLKIQRTERGDSAVYLCASSLGIGYGYTFGSGTRLTVV.

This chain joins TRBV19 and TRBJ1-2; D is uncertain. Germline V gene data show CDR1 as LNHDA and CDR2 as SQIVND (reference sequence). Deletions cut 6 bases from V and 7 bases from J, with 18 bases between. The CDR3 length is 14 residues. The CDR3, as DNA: TGTGCCAGTAGCCTCAAACCCCAGTCTATTGGCTACACCTTC. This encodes CASSLKPQSIGYTF.

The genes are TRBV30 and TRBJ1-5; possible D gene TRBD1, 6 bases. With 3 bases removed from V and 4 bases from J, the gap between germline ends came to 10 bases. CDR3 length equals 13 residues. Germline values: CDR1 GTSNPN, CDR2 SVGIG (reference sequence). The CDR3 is CAWSGQTNQPQHF. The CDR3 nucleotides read TGTGCCTGGAGCGGACAGACGAATCAGCCCCAGCATTTT.

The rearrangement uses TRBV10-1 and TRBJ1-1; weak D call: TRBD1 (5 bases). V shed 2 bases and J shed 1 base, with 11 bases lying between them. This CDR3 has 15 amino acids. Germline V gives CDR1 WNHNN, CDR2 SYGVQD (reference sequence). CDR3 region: CASSEGRTGNTEAFF. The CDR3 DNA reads TGCGCCAGCAGTGAGGGCAGAACAGGGAACACTGAAGCTTTCTTT.

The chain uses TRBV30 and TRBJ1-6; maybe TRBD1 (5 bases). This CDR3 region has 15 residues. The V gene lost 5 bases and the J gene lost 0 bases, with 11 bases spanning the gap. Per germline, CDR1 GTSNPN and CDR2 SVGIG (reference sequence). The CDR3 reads CAWARQSSYNSPLHF. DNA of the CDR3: TGTGCCTGGGCCAGACAGAGCTCCTATAATTCACCCCTCCACTTT.

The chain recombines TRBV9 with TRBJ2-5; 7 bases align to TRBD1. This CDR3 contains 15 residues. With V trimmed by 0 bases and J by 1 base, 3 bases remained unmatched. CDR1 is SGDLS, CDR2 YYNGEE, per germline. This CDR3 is CASSVDPGGQETQYF. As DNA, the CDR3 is TGTGCCAGCAGCGTAGATCCAGGGGGCCAAGAGACCCAGTACTTC.

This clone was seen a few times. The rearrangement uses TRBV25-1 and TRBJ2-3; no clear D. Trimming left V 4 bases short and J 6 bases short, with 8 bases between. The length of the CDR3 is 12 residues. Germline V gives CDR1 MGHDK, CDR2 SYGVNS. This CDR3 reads CASSAGWDTQYF. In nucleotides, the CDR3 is TGTGCCAGCAGTGCGGGTTGGGATACGCAGTATTTT.

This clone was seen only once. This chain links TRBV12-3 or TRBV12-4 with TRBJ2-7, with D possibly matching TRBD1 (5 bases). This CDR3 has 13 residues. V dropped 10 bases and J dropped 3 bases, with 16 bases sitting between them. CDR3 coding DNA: TGTGCCAACCTAAGGGGAAGCCTCTACGAGCAGTACGTC. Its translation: CANLRGSLYEQYV.

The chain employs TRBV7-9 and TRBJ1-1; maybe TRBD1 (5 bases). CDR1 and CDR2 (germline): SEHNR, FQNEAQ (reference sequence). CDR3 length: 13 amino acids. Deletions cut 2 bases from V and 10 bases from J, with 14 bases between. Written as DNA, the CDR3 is TGTGCCAGCAGCTTACCCCGGTCGGGGGGAGCTTTCTTT. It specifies CASSLPRSGGAFF.

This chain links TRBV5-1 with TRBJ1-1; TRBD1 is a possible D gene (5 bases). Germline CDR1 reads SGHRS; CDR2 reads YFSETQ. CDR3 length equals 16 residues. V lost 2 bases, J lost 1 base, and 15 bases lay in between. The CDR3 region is CASSFSAGLRNTEAFF. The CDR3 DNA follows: TGCGCCAGCAGCTTTTCCGCGGGACTCCGGAACACTGAAGCTTTCTTT.

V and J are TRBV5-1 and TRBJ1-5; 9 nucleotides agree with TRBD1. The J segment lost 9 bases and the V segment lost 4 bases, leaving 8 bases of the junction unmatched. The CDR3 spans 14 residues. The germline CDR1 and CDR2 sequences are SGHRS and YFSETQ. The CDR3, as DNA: TGCGCCAGCAGCCGCGAACAGGGGGCACTGCCCCAGCATTTT. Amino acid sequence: CASSREQGALPQHF. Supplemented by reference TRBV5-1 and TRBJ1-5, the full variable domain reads KAGVTQTPRYLIKTRGQQVTLSCSPISGHRSVSWYQQTPGQGLQFLFEYFSETQRNKGNFPGRFSGRQFSNSRSEMNVSTLELGDSALYLCASSREQGALPQHFGDGTRLSIL.

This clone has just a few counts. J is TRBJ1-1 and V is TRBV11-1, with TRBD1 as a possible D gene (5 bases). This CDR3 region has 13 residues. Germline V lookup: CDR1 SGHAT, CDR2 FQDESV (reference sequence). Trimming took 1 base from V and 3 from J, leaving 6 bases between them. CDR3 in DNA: TGTGCCAGCAGCTTAGTAGGGGACACTGAAGCTTTCTTT. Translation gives CASSLVGDTEAFF.